The 24 T cell receptor beta chains listed next were all sequenced from one sample in a study of blood T cell repertoires in COVID-19. Profiling relied on immunoSEQ multiplex PCR, and the TCRdb table lists in-frame clones only, not all of them. Here the sample spans 200,000 to 250,000 clones, around 86% being singletons. Sample: peripheral blood. Source of these receptors: an elderly woman with COVID-19, enrolled during active disease.

The chain employs TRBV10-3 and TRBJ2-2; 10 bases fit TRBD2. Germline V gene sequence: CDR1 ENHRY, CDR2 SYGVKD. This CDR3 is built from 19 residues. V lost 5 bases, J lost 0 bases, and 12 bases stayed unmatched. CDR3 DNA sequence: TGTGCCATCAGTAATCGGGGGACTAGCGCGACTACGAACACCGGGGAGCTGTTTTTT. Amino acid sequence: CAISNRGTSATTNTGELFF.

The genes are TRBV7-9 and TRBJ2-7; D is unclear. This CDR3 comprises 16 residues. Between the trimmed V and J ends, which lost 2 bases and 0 bases, there was a span of 14 bases. The germline V gene encodes CDR1 SEHNR and CDR2 FQNEAQ (reference sequence). The CDR3: CASSLPSGDNSYEQYF. The CDR3 coding sequence is TGTGCCAGCAGCTTACCGTCAGGCGACAACTCCTACGAGCAGTACTTC. Using reference TRBV7-9 and TRBJ2-7 for the parts outside the CDR3, the full variable domain is DTGVSQNPRHKITKRGQNVTFRCDPISEHNRLYWYRQTLGQGPEFLTYFQNEAQLEKSRLLSDRFSAERPKGSFSTLEIQRTEQGDSAMYLCASSLPSGDNSYEQYFGPGTRLTVT.

This clone was seen only once. The CDR3 loop reads CASSIVGGPRTEAFF. CDR3 nucleotides: TGTGCCAGTAGTATAGTAGGGGGTCCTCGGACTGAAGCTTTCTTT. The J gene is TRBJ1-1, the V gene TRBV19; weak D call: TRBD1 (6 bases). The CDR3 has 15 amino acids. Trimming removed 1 base from V and 5 bases from J, with 14 bases in between. Germline-derived CDR1 and CDR2 are LNHDA and SQIVND (reference sequence).

This clone showed up just once. This rearrangement joins TRBV18 to TRBJ2-7; 11 bases are a match to TRBD1. Trimming at V came to 2 bases and at J to 3 bases, leaving 3 bases not matched to a gene. CDR1 is KGHSH and CDR2 is LQKENI in the germline V gene. This CDR3 contains 15 residues. CDR3 sequence reads: CASSPAGTGGYEQYF. In DNA form, the CDR3 reads TGTGCCAGCTCACCAGCCGGGACAGGGGGCTACGAGCAGTACTTC.

As DNA, the CDR3 is TGCGCCAGCAGCTCAGGACAGTCCTATGGCTACACCTTC. This encodes CASSSGQSYGYTF. The rearrangement joins TRBV5-1 to TRBJ1-2; D might be TRBD1 (6 bases). Germline V gene sequence: CDR1 SGHRS, CDR2 YFSETQ. V was trimmed by 3 bases and J by 4 bases, leaving 10 bases between them. This CDR3 has 13 amino acids.

This chain connects TRBV5-4 to TRBJ2-7; TRBD2 agrees at 13 bases. From germline, CDR1 is SGHNT and CDR2 YYREEE (reference sequence). The CDR3 length is 16 residues. Losses at the gene ends were 4 bases for V and 0 bases for J; bases not matched to a gene: 4. The CDR3 nucleotides read TGTGCCAGCAGCGGAACTAGCGGGGGGGCCTCCTACGAGCAGTACTTC. The encoded protein is CASSGTSGGASYEQYF.

V gene TRBV27 combines with J gene TRBJ1-4; maybe TRBD1 (5 bases). The CDR3 contains 18 residues. Germline V gene lookup returns CDR1 MNHEY and CDR2 SMNVEV (reference sequence). Trimming stripped 5 bases from V and 3 bases from J, with 22 bases between. CDR3 bases: TGTGCCAGCAGTGCTGCGCAGGGTTTCCCAGCCGCTAATGAAAAACTGTTTTTT. Its translation is CASSAAQGFPAANEKLFF.

The gene calls are TRBV6-6 and TRBJ1-1; D gene ambiguous. CDR1 is MNHNY and CDR2 is SVGAGI in the germline V gene (reference sequence). This CDR3 contains 12 residues. V shed 6 bases and J shed 6 bases, with 11 bases lying between them. The CDR3 loop is CASRESGSEAFF. In DNA, the CDR3 is TGTGCCAGCAGAGAATCGGGTTCTGAAGCTTTCTTT.

J is TRBJ2-5 and V is TRBV5-4; D not resolved. The CDR3 is 14 residues long. V was clipped by 5 bases and J by 3 bases, with 14 bases between them. Germline CDR1 and CDR2: SGHNT and YYREEE (reference sequence). Here the CDR3 reads CASRVLTLEETQYF. CDR3 DNA sequence: TGTGCCAGCAGGGTCCTAACGCTGGAAGAGACCCAGTACTTC. Full variable domain (rest looked up from reference TRBV5-4 and TRBJ2-5): ETGVTQSPTHLIKTRGQQVTLRCSSQSGHNTVSWYQQALGQGPQFIFQYYREEENGRGNFPPRFSGLQFPNYSSELNVNALELDDSALYLCASRVLTLEETQYFGPGTRLLVL.

The CDR3 coding sequence is TGTGCCAGCAGGGACATTAGCCTCTACGAGCAGTACTTC. This translates into CASRDISLYEQYF. This chain uses TRBV27 with TRBJ2-7, with TRBD1 as a possible D gene (5 bases). This CDR3 contains 13 residues. Between the trimmed V and J ends, which lost 6 bases and 3 bases, there was a span of 12 bases. In germline, CDR1 is MNHEY, CDR2 SMNVEV (reference sequence).

The V gene is TRBV19, the J gene TRBJ2-2; D unclear. There are 14 residues in the CDR3. CDR1 is LNHDA and CDR2 is SQIVND in the germline V gene (reference sequence). Trimming shortened V by 3 bases and J by 3 bases, and 8 bases separated the two germline ends. The CDR3 sequence: CASSMIPDTGELFF. CDR3 coding DNA: TGTGCCAGTAGTATGATCCCAGACACCGGGGAGCTGTTTTTT.

This chain connects TRBV7-2 to TRBJ1-1; D possibly corresponds to TRBD1 (5 bases). Germline V gene lookup returns CDR1 SGHTA and CDR2 FQGNSA. The CDR3 has 13 amino acids. Trimming shortened V by 6 bases and J by 5 bases, and 13 bases separated the two germline ends. The CDR3 spells CASRRGGATEAFF. As DNA, the CDR3 is TGTGCCAGCAGGCGGGGAGGGGCAACTGAAGCTTTCTTT. Full variable domain (missing parts from reference TRBV7-2 and TRBJ1-1): GAGVSQSPSNKVTEKGKDVELRCDPISGHTALYWYRQSLGQGLEFLIYFQGNSAPDKSGLPSDRFSAERTGGSVSTLTIQRTQQEDSAVYLCASRRGGATEAFFGQGTRLTVV.

The genes are TRBV5-4 and TRBJ1-2; D ambiguous. Germline CDR1 and CDR2: SGHNT and YYREEE (reference sequence). The CDR3 contains 15 residues. Trimming shortened V by 4 bases and J by 4 bases, and 17 bases separated the two germline ends. CDR3 amino acids: CASSLPGLVGYGYTF. CDR3 bases: TGTGCCAGCAGCCTCCCCGGACTGGTAGGCTATGGCTACACCTTC.

V and J are TRBV7-9 and TRBJ2-3; D unresolved. V was pared by 2 bases and J by 2 bases, with 14 bases between. The CDR3 loop spans 16 amino acids. Germline CDR1 and CDR2: SEHNR and FQNEAQ (reference sequence). The CDR3 sequence: CASSLSPRKHTDTQYF. CDR3 coding DNA: TGTGCCAGCAGCTTATCTCCTAGAAAACACACAGATACGCAGTATTTT.

The chain combines TRBV5-4 with TRBJ2-5, with a possible D match to TRBD1 (5 bases). This CDR3 region has 14 residues. Between the trimmed V and J ends, which lost 1 base and 4 bases, there was a span of 11 bases. The germline V gene has CDR1 SGHNT and CDR2 YYREEE (reference sequence). The CDR3 DNA sequence: TGTGCCAGCAGCTTGAGATTGACAGCAGAGACCCAGTACTTC. Its protein is CASSLRLTAETQYF.

A note on this clone: A junction end diverges from the germline sequence, so it may reflect a read error. This chain joins TRBV7-7 and TRBJ2-5, with 7 bases lining up with TRBD2. CDR3 size: 14 residues. CDR1 is SSHAT, CDR2 FNYEAQ, per germline (reference sequence). CDR3 in DNA: TGTGCTAGCAGCTCGGGGGGTTCCCAAGAGACCCAGTACTTC. It yields the protein CASSSGGSQETQYF.

V gene TRBV28 combines with J gene TRBJ1-6; D gene ambiguous. The germline V gene encodes CDR1 MDHEN and CDR2 SYDVKM. The CDR3 is made up of 14 amino acids. V lost 7 bases and J lost 5, with 12 bases in between. CDR3 nucleotides: TGTGCCAGCAATCTTCAGGCCCATAATTCACCCCTCCACTTT. Protein sequence: CASNLQAHNSPLHF.

The J gene is TRBJ1-1, the V gene TRBV10-2; 7 bases match TRBD1. V shed 6 bases and J 10 bases; nucleotides not matched to a gene: 11. Germline values: CDR1 WSHSY, CDR2 SAAADI. CDR3 size: 13 residues. The CDR3 sequence: CASRRAGTVGAFF. The CDR3 DNA follows: TGCGCCAGCAGACGGGCCGGGACAGTGGGAGCTTTCTTT.

This clone has only one observation. The V call is TRBV29-1, the J call TRBJ1-2, with 8 positions matching TRBD1. This CDR3 is 13 amino acids long. With 6 bases clipped from V and 2 bases from J, the junction kept 5 bases outside the gene matches. Germline CDR1 and CDR2: SQVTM and ANQGSEA. In nucleotides, the CDR3 is TGCAGCGTGGCCCAGGGGGCGAACTATGGCTACACCTTC. This translates into CSVAQGANYGYTF.

To note about this clone: The same CDR3 arises from other DNA sequences in this sample as well. V gene TRBV2 combines with J gene TRBJ1-5; D perhaps matches TRBD1 (5 bases). Looked up from germline, CDR1 is SNHLY and CDR2 is FYNNEI. V shed 2 bases and J shed 4 bases, with 12 bases lying between them. The CDR3 covers 15 residues. CDR3 sequence: CASSEQGLGNQPQHF. The CDR3 DNA is TGTGCCAGCAGTGAACAGGGTTTAGGAAATCAGCCCCAGCATTTT.

V gene TRBV28 combines with J gene TRBJ1-5; possible D gene TRBD1, 5 bases. The CDR3 totals 13 residues. Germline V CDR1 and CDR2: MDHEN, SYDVKM. Trimming shortened V by 3 bases and J by 6 bases, and 9 bases separated the two germline ends. The CDR3 bases are TGTGCCAGCAGTTTTCAGGGCGGTCAGCCCCAGCATTTT. Amino acid sequence: CASSFQGGQPQHF.

The chain employs TRBV9 and TRBJ1-3; TRBD1 is a possible D gene (5 bases). Trimming left V 4 bases short and J 0 bases short, with 11 bases between. The CDR3 runs to 15 residues. Germline V gene data show CDR1 as SGDLS and CDR2 as YYNGEE. Here the CDR3 DNA reads TGTGCCAGCAGCTCGCTGGGGCCCTCTGGAAACACCATATATTTT. As protein: CASSSLGPSGNTIYF.

This clone was detected once. The gene calls are TRBV3-1 (or the pseudogene TRBV3-2) and TRBJ1-2; TRBD1 agrees at 8 bases. This CDR3 spans 13 amino acids. In germline, CDR1 is LGHDT, CDR2 YNNKEL (reference sequence). With 5 bases clipped from V and 7 bases from J, the junction kept 6 bases outside the gene matches. DNA of the CDR3: TGTGCCAGCAGCTCCCGACAGGGGACTGGCTACACCTTC. This codes for CASSSRQGTGYTF.

The V call is TRBV3-1 (or the pseudogene TRBV3-2), the J call TRBJ1-2; 9 positions agree with TRBD1. Germline assignment: CDR1 LGHDT and CDR2 YNNKEL (reference sequence). V was clipped by 4 bases and J by 1 base; unmatched bases: 4. The length of the CDR3 is 15 residues. The CDR3 DNA reads as TGTGCCAGCAGCCCTTGGACAGGGGATAACTATGGCTACACCTTC. It translates to CASSPWTGDNYGYTF.